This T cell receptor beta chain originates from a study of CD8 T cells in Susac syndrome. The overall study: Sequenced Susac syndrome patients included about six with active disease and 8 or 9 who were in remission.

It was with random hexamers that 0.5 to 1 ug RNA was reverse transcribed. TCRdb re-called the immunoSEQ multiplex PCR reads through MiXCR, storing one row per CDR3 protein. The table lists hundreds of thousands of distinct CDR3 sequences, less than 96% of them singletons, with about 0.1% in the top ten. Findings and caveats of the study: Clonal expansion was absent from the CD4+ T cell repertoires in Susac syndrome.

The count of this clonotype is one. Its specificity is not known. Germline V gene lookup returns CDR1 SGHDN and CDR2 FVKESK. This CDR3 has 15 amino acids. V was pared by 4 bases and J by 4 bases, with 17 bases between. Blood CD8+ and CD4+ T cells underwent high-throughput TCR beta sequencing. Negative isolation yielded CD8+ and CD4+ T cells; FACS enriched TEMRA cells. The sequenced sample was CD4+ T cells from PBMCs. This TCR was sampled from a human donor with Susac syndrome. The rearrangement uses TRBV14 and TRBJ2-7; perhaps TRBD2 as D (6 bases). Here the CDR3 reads CASSPRLGGAYEQYF. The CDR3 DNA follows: TGTGCCAGCAGCCCCCGACTAGGAGGGGCATACGAGCAGTACTTC.